This T cell receptor (beta chain) is from a study of cytomegalovirus exposure and HLA in healthy donors. Broader study findings: Fewer N-insertions than the approximately 610-donor mean were reportedly shown by an Asian-associated ancestry cluster in a later analysis.

Vbeta (60) and Jbeta (13) primers were used in the PCR. Assay used: immunoSEQ multiplex PCR; TCRdb lists only in-frame clones, some missing. In the table there are 90,000 to 100,000 clones, roughly 80% of which are singletons. J lost 0 bases, V lost 1 base, and 4 bases had no gene match. CDR1 is LGHNA, CDR2 YNFKEQ, per germline. This CDR3 comprises 16 residues. The sample holds one count of this clone. What it recognizes is unknown. The specimen sequenced was PBMCs. The clonotype was recovered from a female donor in good health and CMV-seronegative. The chain combines TRBV4-2 with TRBJ2-3; 7 nucleotides line up with TRBD2. The CDR3 sequence is CASSQASGSSTDTQYF. In nucleotides, the CDR3 is TGTGCCAGCAGCCAAGCTAGCGGATCTAGCACAGATACGCAGTATTTT.